This T cell receptor beta chain was captured by sequencing in a study of cytotoxic CD8 clonotypes in ibrutinib-treated CLL. The overall study: Investigators collected response samples after a median around twelve months of treatment, range 6 to 36.

Trimming left V 0 bases short and J 5 bases short, with 13 bases between. Germline CDR1 is SQVTM and CDR2 is ANQGSEA. This CDR3 has 15 amino acids. The repertoire was sequenced with immunoSEQ multiplex PCR; TCRdb's copy has only in-frame clones and lacks some. The data show approximately 280,000 clones, with around 77% seen just once and approximately 5.1% held by the top ten. This chain links TRBV29-1 with TRBJ2-2; TRBD1 or TRBD2 may be the D gene (5 bases each). This clonotype was sampled from a human donor with chronic lymphocytic leukemia. The source material was PBMCs, sampled at disease progression, from a patient treated with ibrutinib. The CDR3 loop is CSVEERAWGTGELFF. The CDR3 DNA reads as TGCAGCGTTGAAGAGCGGGCCTGGGGGACCGGGGAGCTGTTTTTT.